These 21 T cell receptor beta chains were all obtained from the same sample, sequenced in a study of OX40 agonist ivuxolimab in advanced cancers. TCRdb's table, derived via immunoSEQ multiplex PCR, lists solely in-frame clones and lacks some. The sample contains 70,000 or so clones, over 75% of which appear only once. This sample comprised CD4+ or CD8+ T cells sorted from blood, obtained in a trial of the OX40 agonist ivuxolimab. The receptors stem from an adult with an advanced solid tumor such as melanoma, head and neck, liver or kidney cancer.

The chain recombines TRBV25-1 with TRBJ1-5; D may be TRBD1 (5 bases). Trimming removed 5 bases at V and 7 bases at J, with 12 bases between. Per the germline V gene, CDR1 is MGHDK and CDR2 is SYGVNS. The CDR3 loop spans 13 amino acids. The CDR3 DNA reads TGTGCCAGCAGTCAGGGTACTGGACAGCCCCAGCATTTT. This codes for CASSQGTGQPQHF.

The chain recombines TRBV6-1 with TRBJ2-7; no clear D. Germline loops: CDR1 MNHNS, CDR2 SASEGT. The CDR3 has 15 residues. V was clipped by 3 bases and J by 2 bases, with 14 bases between them. In nucleotides, the CDR3 is TGTGCCAGCAGTGAGTTTGCCCAGCGAGCCTACGAGCAGTACTTC. Its protein product is CASSEFAQRAYEQYF.

The chain employs TRBV7-2 and TRBJ2-3; D is unclear. The CDR3 has 14 amino acids. Germline V gives CDR1 SGHTA, CDR2 FQGNSA. V lost 1 base and J lost 1, with 6 bases in between. CDR3 sequence: CASSLVYGTDTQYF. The CDR3 DNA sequence: TGTGCCAGCAGCTTAGTATACGGCACAGATACGCAGTATTTT.

This clone occurred once. This sequence joins TRBV19 and TRBJ2-1; 9 nucleotides align to TRBD1. Germline loops: CDR1 LNHDA, CDR2 SQIVND (reference sequence). There are 14 residues in the CDR3. The J segment lost 5 bases and the V segment lost 5 bases, leaving 4 bases of the junction unmatched. This CDR3 is CASSENRGHNEQFF. The CDR3 coding sequence is TGTGCCAGTAGTGAAAACAGGGGGCACAATGAGCAGTTCTTC.

V usage is TRBV11-3 and J usage is TRBJ2-3, with D uncertain. Germline CDR1 reads SGHNT; CDR2 reads YENEEA. Trimming removed 5 bases from V and 2 bases from J, with 5 bases in between. The CDR3 covers 12 residues. Here the CDR3 DNA reads TGTGCCAGCAGCCTGAACACAGATACGCAGTATTTT. It encodes CASSLNTDTQYF.

The V gene is TRBV7-9, the J gene TRBJ1-2, with a tentative D call TRBD1 (6 bases). CDR3 length equals 14 residues. V lost 5 bases to trimming and J lost 2 bases, with 12 bases between them. Germline V gene sequence: CDR1 SEHNR, CDR2 FQNEAQ (reference sequence). This chain's CDR3 is CASSRNTGNYGYTF. The DNA of the CDR3 is TGTGCCAGCAGCCGCAACACAGGGAACTATGGCTACACCTTC.

This clone is medium-sized. Other DNA sequences in the sample encode the same CDR3. This chain connects TRBV5-1 to TRBJ1-5; the D gene is possibly TRBD1 (5 bases). Trimming removed 0 bases from V and 5 bases from J, with 12 bases in between. CDR1 and CDR2 from the germline V gene are SGHRS and YFSETQ. The CDR3 is 15 amino acids. The CDR3 spells CASSLEGAGYQPQHF. The DNA of the CDR3 is TGCGCCAGCAGCTTGGAAGGGGCTGGTTATCAGCCCCAGCATTTT.

The J gene is TRBJ1-2, the V gene TRBV29-1; no definite D call. This CDR3 contains 9 residues. Trimming pared 4 bases from V and 8 bases from J, leaving 5 bases between. Germline CDR1 SQVTM, CDR2 ANQGSEA. CDR3 region: CSVVPGYTF. In DNA, the CDR3 is TGCAGCGTTGTTCCGGGCTACACCTTC.

V usage is TRBV21-1 and J usage is TRBJ2-7; the D call of TRBD2 is as the table states it, not checked on the DNA. TRBV21-1 is a recognized pseudogene. This CDR3 is built from 15 residues. The CDR3 DNA reads as TGTGCCAGCAGCAAAGCAGGGGAGGGGCCCTACGAGCAGTACTTC. It encodes CASSKAGEGPYEQYF.

The gene calls are TRBV5-1 and TRBJ1-2; TRBD1 might be the D (5 bases). The CDR3 totals 15 residues. Germline V gene lookup returns CDR1 SGHRS and CDR2 YFSETQ. V lost 0 bases and J lost 3, with 12 bases in between. CDR3 region: CASSLEQSRDYGYTF. The CDR3 nucleotides are TGCGCCAGCAGCTTGGAACAGTCCAGGGACTATGGCTACACCTTC.

The CDR3 DNA sequence: TGCGCCAGCAGTCAATCGCAAACAGGGTTTTGTAGCACCATATATTTT. It is translated as CASSQSQTGFCSTIYF. This sequence joins TRBV23-1 and TRBJ1-3; D perhaps matches TRBD1 (6 bases). TRBV23-1 is annotated as an ORF whose role is uncertain. The length of the CDR3 is 16 residues. V was shortened by 0 bases and J by 9 bases, with 18 bases between the two germline ends.

For the CDR3, the DNA is TGTGCCAGCAGCGTAGGGCGGGGGCGCCTGACGGAGACCCAGTACTTC. Encoded protein: CASSVGRGRLTETQYF. The chain recombines TRBV9 with TRBJ2-5; tentatively, D is TRBD2 (7 bases). CDR1 and CDR2 (germline): SGDLS, YYNGEE. The CDR3 spans 16 residues. Deletions cut 0 bases from V and 5 bases from J, with 17 bases between.

The rearrangement joins TRBV14 to TRBJ2-3, with D unclear. The CDR3 length is 14 residues. Germline V gene lookup returns CDR1 SGHDN and CDR2 FVKESK. The germline V and J ends were trimmed by 4 bases and 2 bases, with 10 bases remaining between them. The CDR3 protein is CASSPLDSTDTQYF. The CDR3 DNA reads as TGTGCCAGCAGCCCTCTCGATTCCACAGATACGCAGTATTTT.

The DNA for the CDR3 is TGTGCCAGCAGTGGGCGGGGAAGCGTGGACACTGAAGCTTTCTTT. Translating it yields CASSGRGSVDTEAFF. The chain joins TRBV6-1 to TRBJ1-1; D ambiguous. CDR1 and CDR2 (germline): MNHNS, SASEGT. Trimming pared 4 bases from V and 3 bases from J, leaving 15 bases between. The CDR3 is 15 amino acids.

J is TRBJ2-2 and V is TRBV7-3, with 8 nucleotides matching TRBD2. The J segment lost 6 bases and the V segment lost 5 bases, leaving 11 bases of the junction unmatched. The CDR3 length is 16 residues. In germline, CDR1 is SGHTA, CDR2 FQGTGA. This chain's CDR3 is CASSTIPGLVAGELFF. In DNA form, the CDR3 reads TGTGCCAGCAGCACCATACCGGGACTAGTGGCCGGGGAGCTGTTTTTT.

This clone was detected once. This rearrangement joins TRBV5-1 to TRBJ2-1, with D perhaps TRBD2 (5 bases). Trimming removed 2 bases at V and 10 bases at J, with 10 bases between. CDR1 is SGHRS, CDR2 YFSETQ, per germline. The CDR3 is 12 residues long. The CDR3 DNA reads as TGCGCCAGCAGCTTAGGGAGAGACGAGCAGTTCTTC. It is translated as CASSLGRDEQFF.

The chain employs TRBV7-8 and TRBJ2-5; no reliable D call. Germline-derived CDR1 and CDR2 are SGHVS and FQNEAQ. This CDR3 is built from 13 residues. Trimming took 3 bases from V and 2 from J, leaving 7 bases between them. This chain's CDR3 is CASSLSPQETQYF. The CDR3 DNA sequence: TGTGCCAGCAGCTTGAGCCCTCAAGAGACCCAGTACTTC.

This rearrangement joins TRBV11-2 to TRBJ2-5; the D is unclear. Germline CDR1 reads SGHAT; CDR2 reads FQNNGV. V was shortened by 5 bases and J by 1 base, with 2 bases between the two germline ends. This CDR3 contains 11 residues. The CDR3 bases are TGTGCCAGCAGCCCCCAAGAGACCCAGTACTTC. Its translation is CASSPQETQYF.

J is TRBJ2-5 and V is TRBV6-5; TRBD1 aligns across 9 bases. The CDR3 runs to 14 residues. V lost 6 bases, J lost 4 bases, and 6 bases stayed unmatched. Germline V gene sequence: CDR1 MNHEY, CDR2 SVGAGI. CDR3 in DNA: TGTGCCAGCAGCCGACAGGGGGGTAGAGAGACCCAGTACTTC. Protein sequence: CASSRQGGRETQYF.

The J gene is TRBJ2-7, the V gene TRBV6-1, with D perhaps matching TRBD2 (5 bases). The CDR3 runs 14 residues. With 3 bases removed from V and 4 bases from J, the gap between germline ends came to 13 bases. Germline V gene lookup returns CDR1 MNHNS and CDR2 SASEGT. The CDR3 spells CASSEGWGEYEQYF. The CDR3 region has the DNA TGTGCCAGCAGTGAGGGATGGGGAGAATACGAGCAGTACTTC.

The chain recombines TRBV2 with TRBJ2-1; the match to TRBD1 covers 11 bases. Germline CDR1 SNHLY, CDR2 FYNNEI. Trimming cost V 9 bases and J 9 bases; bases outside gene matches: 4. CDR3 length: 12 amino acids. The CDR3 nucleotides read TGTGCCAGGGGACAGGGGGTAGGTGAGCAGTTCTTC. It codes for CARGQGVGEQFF.